What follows are 25 T cell receptor beta chains derived from one specimen sequenced in a study of regulatory T cells in long-lasting Graves disease. Documented time point: newly diagnosed GD, antithyroid drugs for less than 3 months. Extracted RNA from PBMCs served as the source of the TCR library. For TCR beta, libraries came from iRepertoire HTBI primers and Arm-PCR of CDR3 regions. Each CDR3 protein is one row after TCRdb ran MiXCR on the multiplex PCR reads. Here the sample spans 500,000 or so distinct CDR3 sequences, about 16% being singletons. This same sample was also part of a study on T cells in Graves' hyperthyroidism and ophthalmopathy.

Sequences were derived from peripheral blood mononuclear cells (PBMCs), sampled at new diagnosis, from a patient treated with antithyroid drugs. Every receptor here comes from a woman aged 40 to 65 with Graves disease.

The chain is built from TRBV6-2 or TRBV6-3 and TRBJ1-6; weak D call: TRBD1 (6 bases). Germline V gene lookup returns CDR1 MNHEY and CDR2 SVGEGT. The CDR3 is 15 amino acids. Trimming removed 6 bases at V and 9 bases at J, with 18 bases between. CDR3 region: CASSPGQSLGSPLHF. The CDR3 region has the DNA TGTGCCAGCAGCCCTGGACAGTCCCTAGGTTCACCCCTCCACTTT.

This clonotype has ten or more counts. V is TRBV6-1 and J is TRBJ2-7; TRBD1 aligns across 8 bases. The junction had 8 bases not matched to a gene; V was cut back by 6 bases and J by 7 bases. Germline V lookup: CDR1 MNHNS, CDR2 SASEGT. The CDR3 is made up of 13 amino acids. The CDR3 loop reads CASSTGGPSEQYF. The CDR3 DNA is TGTGCCAGCAGCACAGGGGGTCCTTCGGAGCAGTACTTC.

This clonotype was observed many times. The J gene is TRBJ2-3, the V gene TRBV4-1; D is perhaps TRBD1 (6 bases). Germline CDR1 MGHRA, CDR2 YSYEKL. The length of the CDR3 is 16 residues. V lost 2 bases to trimming and J lost 6 bases, with 18 bases between them. This CDR3 reads CASSQTRQAVADTQYF. The CDR3 nucleotides are TGCGCCAGCAGCCAAACTAGACAGGCCGTTGCCGATACGCAGTATTTT.

J is TRBJ1-6 and V is TRBV5-6, with 7 bases lining up with TRBD1. The CDR3 totals 16 residues. CDR1 is SGHDT and CDR2 is YYEEEE in the germline V gene. After removal of 3 bases from V and 0 bases from J, the junction contained 3 bases not matched to a gene. In DNA, the CDR3 is TGTGCCAGCAGCTGGGGACAGTACTCCTATAATTCACCCCTCCACTTT. Its protein product is CASSWGQYSYNSPLHF.

This clonotype was recorded at least ten times. The rearrangement links TRBV7-2 to TRBJ2-1; D unclear. The CDR3 sequence is 12 residues long. Deletions cut 8 bases from V and 9 bases from J, with 14 bases between. The V gene's germline CDR1 is SGHTA and CDR2 FQGNSA. The CDR3 DNA reads TGTGCCAGCTTGGAGTTGGTCGGTGAGCAGTTCTTC. It codes for CASLELVGEQFF.

This clonotype was counted only a few times. CDR3 sequence reads: CASSLGRPQHF. The CDR3 coding sequence is TGTGCCAGCAGTTTAGGACGGCCCCAGCATTTT. J is TRBJ1-5 and V is TRBV28; no clear D. V dropped 2 bases and J dropped 9 bases, with 5 bases sitting between them. CDR1 and CDR2 (germline): MDHEN, SYDVKM. The length of the CDR3 is 11 residues.

Remarks on this clonotype: Given a much more abundant clone one base away, this may be a read error. The V call is TRBV30, the J call TRBJ1-1, with 7 bases fitting TRBD1. CDR1 is GTSNPN, CDR2 SVGIG, per germline (reference sequence). This CDR3 region has 13 residues. The CDR3 here is CAWSVEGATEALF. The CDR3 DNA reads as TGTGCCTGGAGTGTGGAGGGGGCGACTGAAGCTCTCTTT.

The V call is TRBV11-2, the J call TRBJ2-1; D call uncertain. Trimming shortened V by 3 bases and J by 3 bases, and 9 bases separated the two germline ends. Germline CDR1 reads SGHAT; CDR2 reads FQNNGV. The CDR3 covers 14 residues. The CDR3 DNA sequence: TGTGCCAGCAGCTTGGTCCCCGGCTACAATGAGCAGTTCTTC. Its translation is CASSLVPGYNEQFF.

The CDR3 loop is CASSEIEGKGYGYTF. CDR3 DNA sequence: TGTGCCAGCAGTGAAATCGAGGGAAAGGGGTATGGCTACACCTTC. This sequence joins TRBV25-1 and TRBJ1-2; TRBD1 is a possible D gene (5 bases). Germline loops: CDR1 MGHDK, CDR2 SYGVNS. Trimming pared 2 bases from V and 5 bases from J, leaving 15 bases between. The CDR3 loop spans 15 amino acids.

The J gene is TRBJ1-4, the V gene TRBV28, with D possibly being TRBD1 (5 bases). Trimming took off 11 bases at V and 0 bases at J, with 16 bases between the two ends. CDR3 length: 15 residues. Germline CDR1 is MDHEN and CDR2 is SYDVKM. CDR3 DNA sequence: TGTGCCTGCCAAGGGGACCTCGCAACTAATGAAAAACTGTTTTTT. Protein product: CACQGDLATNEKLFF.

At least ten counts were recorded for this clonotype. The V call is TRBV3-1, the J call TRBJ1-1; TRBD1 is a possible D gene (5 bases). The ends were cut back, 2 bases at V and 5 bases at J, with 9 bases in the middle. The length of the CDR3 is 13 residues. Germline V CDR1 and CDR2: LGHDT, YNNKEL (reference sequence). CDR3 nucleotides: TGTGCCAGCAGCCAACAGGGACTAACTGAAGCTTTCTTT. Protein sequence: CASSQQGLTEAFF.

J is TRBJ1-2 and V is TRBV6-5; tentative D call: TRBD1 (5 bases). The germline CDR1 and CDR2 sequences are MNHEY and SVGAGI. The CDR3 covers 16 residues. V was trimmed by 0 bases and J by 8 bases, leaving 19 bases between them. CDR3 sequence: CASSYSSEGDLGGYTF. The CDR3 DNA follows: TGTGCCAGCAGTTACTCGAGCGAAGGGGACCTCGGAGGCTACACCTTC.

The chain uses TRBV7-2 and TRBJ2-5, with 10 bases matching TRBD1. Trimming at V came to 5 bases and at J to 4 bases, leaving 7 bases not matched to a gene. CDR3 length: 15 residues. CDR1 SGHTA and CDR2 FQGNSA come from the germline V gene. This CDR3 reads CASSDRDRGRETQYF. The CDR3 region has the DNA TGTGCCAGCAGCGACCGGGACAGGGGCCGAGAGACCCAGTACTTC.

V usage is TRBV24-1 and J usage is TRBJ2-3; the match to TRBD1 covers 7 bases. This CDR3 is built from 15 residues. Unmatched junction bases numbered 9, after V lost 10 bases and J lost 0 bases. Looked up from germline, CDR1 is KGHDR and CDR2 is SFDVKD. The CDR3 sequence is CATRDSNPSTDTQYF. The CDR3 coding sequence is TGTGCCACACGGGACAGTAACCCTAGCACAGATACGCAGTATTTT.

This clonotype was counted at least ten times. The chain recombines TRBV12-3 or TRBV12-4 with TRBJ1-3; no firm D call. Trimming stripped 7 bases from V and 1 base from J, with 14 bases between. The CDR3 extends over 15 amino acids. The DNA for the CDR3 is TGTGCCAGCACAGGACGGCGTCTATCTGGAAACACCATATATTTT. Amino acid sequence: CASTGRRLSGNTIYF.

Ten or more counts support this clonotype. The V gene is TRBV18, the J gene TRBJ2-7; D gene ambiguous. The CDR3 is 13 residues long. V was clipped by 0 bases and J by 5 bases, with 8 bases between them. Germline lookup yields CDR1 KGHSH and CDR2 LQKENI. The CDR3 spells CASSPPSSDEQYF. The CDR3 region has the DNA TGTGCCAGCTCACCACCGAGTTCCGACGAGCAGTACTTC.

This clonotype was picked up many times. The rearrangement links TRBV20-1 to TRBJ1-5; D is unclear. V dropped 5 bases and J dropped 0 bases, with 14 bases sitting between them. Germline V gives CDR1 DFQATT, CDR2 SNEGSKA (reference sequence). The CDR3 length is 15 residues. The CDR3 DNA reads as TGCAGTGCTCAAACTGGTAGGGCTAGCAATCAGCCCCAGCATTTT. Translating it yields CSAQTGRASNQPQHF.

This clonotype occurred many times. The chain joins TRBV28 to TRBJ1-2; D gene unclear. Trimming removed 6 bases from V and 2 bases from J, with 16 bases in between. Germline V gene lookup returns CDR1 MDHEN and CDR2 SYDVKM. The CDR3 runs to 15 residues. For the CDR3, the DNA is TGTGCCAGCAGACCCGGACCGCCGCTGAACTATGGCTACACCTTC. It translates to CASRPGPPLNYGYTF.

This clonotype appeared many times. The chain combines TRBV5-1 with TRBJ1-1; maybe TRBD1 (5 bases). CDR1 and CDR2 from the germline V gene are SGHRS and YFSETQ. The CDR3 runs to 15 residues. The V and J ends lost 2 bases and 0 bases respectively, with 11 bases between them. The CDR3 loop is CASSFDRVMNTEAFF. DNA of the CDR3: TGCGCCAGCAGCTTCGACAGAGTCATGAACACTGAAGCTTTCTTT. The whole variable domain, remainder taken from reference TRBV5-1 and TRBJ1-1, is KAGVTQTPRYLIKTRGQQVTLSCSPISGHRSVSWYQQTPGQGLQFLFEYFSETQRNKGNFPGRFSGRQFSNSRSEMNVSTLELGDSALYLCASSFDRVMNTEAFFGQGTRLTVV.

This clonotype was observed at least ten times. This chain links TRBV29-1 with TRBJ2-5, with D possibly being TRBD2 (5 bases). Germline-derived CDR1 and CDR2 are SQVTM and ANQGSEA. Trimming pared 0 bases from V and 9 bases from J, leaving 8 bases between. The CDR3 length is 11 residues. The CDR3 sequence is CSVEDPGAQYF. The CDR3 nucleotides are TGCAGCGTTGAAGATCCCGGGGCCCAGTACTTC.

The chain links TRBV28 to TRBJ1-1; weak D call: TRBD1 (5 bases). The CDR3 spans 16 residues. V was trimmed by 2 bases and J by 3 bases, leaving 16 bases between them. Germline V gene lookup returns CDR1 MDHEN and CDR2 SYDVKM. CDR3 loop: CASSLRGGRRDTEAFF. The DNA of the CDR3 is TGTGCCAGCAGTTTAAGGGGAGGCAGGAGGGACACTGAAGCTTTCTTT. The complete variable domain, with remaining parts taken from reference TRBV28 and TRBJ1-1, reads DVKVTQSSRYLVKRTGEKVFLECVQDMDHENMFWYRQDPGLGLRLIYFSYDVKMKEKGDIPEGYSVSREKKERFSLILESASTNQTSMYLCASSLRGGRRDTEAFFGQGTRLTVV.

The gene calls are TRBV6-1 and TRBJ1-6; D call uncertain. Deletions cut 5 bases from V and 6 bases from J, with 14 bases between. CDR3 length: 15 residues. The germline gives CDR1 MNHNS, CDR2 SASEGT. The CDR3 DNA is TGTGCCAGCAGTATCGGGCCGTCGGGTAATTCACCCCTCCACTTT. Translating it yields CASSIGPSGNSPLHF.

The chain has TRBV3-1 and TRBJ1-2, with TRBD1 as a possible D gene (6 bases). This CDR3 region has 16 residues. Germline V CDR1 and CDR2: LGHDT, YNNKEL (reference sequence). V lost 2 bases and J lost 5, with 18 bases in between. CDR3 loop: CASSQSRGAVGYGYTF. The CDR3 DNA reads TGTGCCAGCAGCCAAAGCCGGGGGGCGGTAGGTTATGGCTACACCTTC.

This clonotype was counted a few times. The CDR3 DNA sequence: TGTGCCAGCAGCTTAAAGGCCGTCTACGAGCAGTACTTC. As protein: CASSLKAVYEQYF. The rearrangement uses TRBV7-3 and TRBJ2-7; D unresolved. V lost 1 base and J lost 3, with 7 bases in between. Looked up from germline, CDR1 is SGHTA and CDR2 is FQGTGA. The CDR3 contains 13 residues.

In its sample, this clonotype was seen a few times. This may be a read error: a much more frequent sequence differs by one nucleotide. V is TRBV3-1 and J is TRBJ1-2; no firm D call. The germline CDR1 and CDR2 sequences are LGHDT and YNNKEL (reference sequence). The CDR3 is 16 amino acids. V was pared by 4 bases and J by 2 bases, with 17 bases between. The CDR3 nucleotides are TGTGCCAGCAGCCGAGAAGGAAACAACCGAAACTATGGCTACACCTTC. Residues: CASSREGNNRNYGYTF.